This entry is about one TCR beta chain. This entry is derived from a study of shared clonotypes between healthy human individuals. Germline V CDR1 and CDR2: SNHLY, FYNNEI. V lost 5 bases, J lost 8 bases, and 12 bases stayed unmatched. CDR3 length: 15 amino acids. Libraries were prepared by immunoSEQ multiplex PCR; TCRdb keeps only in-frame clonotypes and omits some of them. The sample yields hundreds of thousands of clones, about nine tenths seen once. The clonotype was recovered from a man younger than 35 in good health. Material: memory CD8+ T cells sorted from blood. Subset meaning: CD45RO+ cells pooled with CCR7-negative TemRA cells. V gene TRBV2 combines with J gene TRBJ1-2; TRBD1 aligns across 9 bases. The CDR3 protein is CASSIPGTGIWGYTF. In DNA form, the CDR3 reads TGTGCCAGCAGTATTCCCGGGACAGGGATCTGGGGCTACACCTTC.